One and the same sample provided the 17 T cell receptor beta chains below, sequenced in a study of identical twins. MiXCR was run by TCRdb on the 5' RACE reads, yielding one entry per CDR3 protein. This table has just under 650,000 distinct CDR3 sequences, less than 9% appearing once. These same data were also listed under a study on yellow fever vaccine responses in identical twins.

The sample taken for sequencing was PBMCs. These receptor sequences come from a woman younger than 30 in good health.

Points on this clonotype: One end of the junction does not line up with germline, which may come from a read error. V and J are TRBV10-3 and TRBJ1-5; D is possibly TRBD1 (5 bases). Germline-derived CDR1 and CDR2 are ENHRY and SYGVKD. The CDR3 is made up of 17 amino acids. In DNA, the CDR3 is TGTGCCATCAGTAAGTCACCGGGACCGCTGAGCAATCAGCCCCAGCATTTT. Its protein product is CAISKSPGPLSNQPQHF.

This clonotype was observed a handful of times. The V call is TRBV10-3, the J call TRBJ2-7, with D uncertain. V was shortened by 0 bases and J by 7 bases, with 16 bases between the two germline ends. The CDR3 is made up of 15 amino acids. From germline, CDR1 is ENHRY and CDR2 SYGVKD. The CDR3 sequence: CAISESTVRSGEQYV. The CDR3 nucleotides are TGTGCCATCAGTGAGTCGACGGTGCGGTCTGGGGAGCAGTACGTC.

The CDR3 protein is CATSRDRNSGQAQHF. The CDR3 DNA reads as TGTGCCACCAGCAGAGACCGAAATTCTGGGCAAGCCCAGCATTTT. The chain joins TRBV15 to TRBJ1-5; D unresolved. CDR3 length equals 15 residues. Trimming left V 0 bases short and J 11 bases short, with 17 bases between. Per the germline V gene, CDR1 is LNHNV and CDR2 is YYDKDF (reference sequence).

This clonotype was counted between two and nine times. The genes are TRBV11-2 and TRBJ2-7; D ambiguous. The CDR3 totals 15 residues. The germline V and J ends were trimmed by 5 bases and 2 bases, with 16 bases remaining between them. Looked up from germline, CDR1 is SGHAT and CDR2 is FQNNGV. DNA of the CDR3: TGTGCCAGCAGCGATCATAAGACGGCAACCTACGAGCAGTACGTC. It yields the protein CASSDHKTATYEQYV.

This clonotype was seen many times. The genes are TRBV7-9 and TRBJ1-1; 7 bases map to TRBD1. The CDR3 extends over 16 amino acids. The V gene end was trimmed by 1 base and the J gene end by 3 bases; junction bases not matched to a gene: 8. CDR1 is SEHNR and CDR2 is FQNEAQ in the germline V gene (reference sequence). The CDR3 DNA is TGTGCCAGCAGCTTAGATTATAGGGGGCAGGACACTGAAGCTTTCTTT. This translates into CASSLDYRGQDTEAFF.

This clonotype has only a few counts. The chain carries TRBV4-1 and TRBJ2-1; 9 nucleotides agree with TRBD2. Per the germline V gene, CDR1 is MGHRA and CDR2 is YSYEKL. This CDR3 has 17 amino acids. V lost 0 bases, J lost 8 bases, and 11 bases stayed unmatched. In DNA, the CDR3 is TGCGCCAGCAGCCAAGATCCCGCGGGACTAGCCGGCGATGAGCAGTTCTTC. Translating it yields CASSQDPAGLAGDEQFF.

This clonotype was counted only a few times. This chain links TRBV6-5 with TRBJ2-5, with 7 bases matching TRBD1. V was clipped by 4 bases and J by 2 bases; unmatched bases: 7. This CDR3 is 15 amino acids long. CDR1 is MNHEY, CDR2 SVGAGI, per germline. This chain's CDR3 is CASSWGQMTQETQYF. CDR3 nucleotide sequence: TGTGCCAGCAGTTGGGGACAGATGACACAAGAGACCCAGTACTTC.

This clonotype was seen many times. This rearrangement joins TRBV4-1 to TRBJ2-3; D gene unclear. The ends were cut back, 1 base at V and 2 bases at J, with 7 bases in the middle. CDR3 size: 14 residues. Germline V gene data show CDR1 as MGHRA and CDR2 as YSYEKL. The CDR3 loop reads CASSQGVTTDTQYF. DNA for the CDR3: TGCGCCAGCAGCCAAGGTGTAACCACAGATACGCAGTATTTT.

This clonotype was counted at least ten times. This chain connects TRBV4-1 to TRBJ1-6; the D is unclear. The CDR3 is 15 amino acids. Looked up from germline, CDR1 is MGHRA and CDR2 is YSYEKL. Trimming stripped 0 bases from V and 14 bases from J, with 17 bases between. The CDR3 DNA reads as TGCGCCAGCAGCCAAGAAGGTGGAGTAACCGGCACCCTCCACTTT. Protein sequence: CASSQEGGVTGTLHF.

The rearrangement uses TRBV2 and TRBJ2-5; D is perhaps TRBD2 (5 bases). V lost 3 bases and J 4 bases, leaving 12 bases between the germline ends. CDR1 SNHLY and CDR2 FYNNEI come from the germline V gene. The CDR3 totals 14 residues. The CDR3 region has the DNA TGTGCCAGCAGTGAGGGGAGTAAGCGAGAGACCCAGTACTTC. It is translated as CASSEGSKRETQYF.

This clonotype has more than one count but fewer than ten. The rearrangement uses TRBV6-2 or TRBV6-3 and TRBJ2-1; 8 bases line up with TRBD2. V lost 5 bases and J lost 5; bases outside the gene matches: 8. CDR1 MNHEY and CDR2 SVGEGT come from the germline V gene. The CDR3 extends over 15 amino acids. Here the CDR3 reads CASSEERGFNNEQFF. The CDR3 bases are TGTGCCAGCAGTGAGGAGCGGGGGTTCAACAATGAGCAGTTCTTC.

This clonotype was recorded many times. The chain is built from TRBV7-8 and TRBJ2-3, with D possibly matching TRBD2 (7 bases). The CDR3 length is 16 residues. Trimming cost V 1 base and J 3 bases, with 14 bases left between them. In germline, CDR1 is SGHVS, CDR2 FQNEAQ. CDR3 sequence reads: CASSLGFRGATDTQYF. CDR3 DNA: TGTGCCAGCAGCTTAGGGTTTCGGGGGGCGACAGATACGCAGTATTTT.

CDR3 amino acids: CASSPPSLDYEQYF. The CDR3 nucleotides are TGTGCCAGCAGCCCACCCTCCCTAGACTACGAGCAGTACTTC. This rearrangement joins TRBV7-2 to TRBJ2-7; no definite D call. The V gene lost 5 bases and the J gene lost 3 bases, with 14 bases spanning the gap. Per the germline V gene, CDR1 is SGHTA and CDR2 is FQGNSA. The CDR3 totals 14 residues.

This clonotype has ten or more counts. This chain joins TRBV27 and TRBJ2-1, with 9 bases that match TRBD1. V trimming: 0 bases; J trimming: 8 bases; junction bases outside the gene matches: 5. The germline gives CDR1 MNHEY, CDR2 SMNVEV (reference sequence). The length of the CDR3 is 15 residues. The CDR3 DNA sequence: TGTGCCAGCAGTTTATCGTGGACAGGGGTCGATGAGCAGTTCTTC. The encoded protein is CASSLSWTGVDEQFF.

The gene calls are TRBV29-1 and TRBJ2-7, with 9 bases lining up with TRBD1. There are 16 residues in the CDR3. J was trimmed by 5 bases and V by 1 base; bases with no gene match: 12. Germline V gene data show CDR1 as SQVTM and CDR2 as ANQGSEA. In DNA, the CDR3 is TGCAGCGTTGAAGGAGGGTCAGGACAGGGGATGAACGAGCAGTACTTC. Encoded protein: CSVEGGSGQGMNEQYF.

At least ten counts were recorded for this clonotype. The V gene is TRBV7-9, the J gene TRBJ1-1; D is perhaps TRBD1 (6 bases). The ends were cut back, 4 bases at V and 11 bases at J, with 20 bases in the middle. The germline V gene encodes CDR1 SEHNR and CDR2 FQNEAQ (reference sequence). CDR3 length equals 14 residues. The CDR3 loop reads CASSSLWGALKAFF. In DNA, the CDR3 is TGTGCCAGCAGCTCCCTCTGGGGGGCCTTGAAGGCTTTCTTT.

This clonotype appeared a few times. The chain is built from TRBV4-2 and TRBJ1-1, with D perhaps TRBD1 (5 bases). Germline V gene lookup returns CDR1 LGHNA and CDR2 YNFKEQ. CDR3 length: 15 residues. The V and J ends lost 0 bases and 1 base respectively, with 9 bases between them. The CDR3 nucleotides read TGTGCCAGCAGCCAAGACGGGGCGAGGAACACTGAAGCTTTCTTT. Translated, it gives CASSQDGARNTEAFF.